Below are 22 T cell receptor beta chains sequenced from a single sample in a study of T-cell memory formation after mild COVID-19 (TCRdb year 2021). Libraries were built with 5' RACE. Sequencing took place on an Illumina NovaSeq 6000. TCRdb trimmed public reads at Q25 via fastp, called clones via MiXCR and kept in-frame beta chains. Each CDR3 protein gets just one entry, which takes the most common genes and DNA from the rows behind it. The sample records fewer than 150,000 distinct CDR3 sequences, 13% to 15% of which are singletons. Of the sample, 28% is held by the ten largest clones. The sequencing sample was made of PBMCs or a T cell subset sorted from them (not recorded which). These receptor sequences come from an adult woman who had mild COVID-19 (a few samples of this study predate the infection). The sample titles of this study are shuffled in the database, so cell type and time point are left out; the donor was told from shared clones.

Only a few counts were recorded for this clonotype. The V call is TRBV30, the J call TRBJ2-1; TRBD2 is a possible D gene (6 bases). CDR3 length: 16 amino acids. Per the germline V gene, CDR1 is GTSNPN and CDR2 is SVGIG (reference sequence). Between the trimmed V and J ends, which lost 2 bases and 1 base, there was a span of 15 bases. CDR3 sequence (DNA): TGTGCCTGGAGTAAAGGAGCGGGTCGTTCCTACAATGAGCAGTTCTTC. Translated: CAWSKGAGRSYNEQFF.

The chain is built from TRBV10-3 and TRBJ1-4; possible D gene TRBD1, 5 bases. The CDR3 has 15 residues. V was cut by 1 base and J by 8 bases, with 14 bases left in between. Germline assignment: CDR1 ENHRY and CDR2 SYGVKD. The CDR3 is CAISEFRDGEEKLFF. The CDR3 DNA reads as TGTGCCATCAGTGAGTTTCGGGACGGGGAAGAAAAACTGTTTTTT.

Here the CDR3 reads CASSFLAGEQYF. The CDR3 bases are TGTGCCAGCAGCTTCTTGGCTGGCGAGCAGTACTTC. The chain employs TRBV13 and TRBJ2-7; D gene uncertain. The CDR3 contains 12 residues. Germline V gene data show CDR1 as PRHDT and CDR2 as FYEKMQ (reference sequence). Trimming pared 3 bases from V and 6 bases from J, leaving 9 bases between.

The V and J genes are TRBV24-1 and TRBJ2-7, with 8 bases matching TRBD1. The V gene's germline CDR1 is KGHDR and CDR2 SFDVKD. There are 16 residues in the CDR3. Trimming removed 3 bases from V and 0 bases from J; junction bases left unmatched: 6. This chain's CDR3 is CATSDTGTGSSYEQYF. The CDR3 region has the DNA TGTGCCACCAGTGATACCGGGACAGGAAGCTCCTACGAGCAGTACTTC.

This clonotype was seen ten or more times. The CDR3 is CASSQSYEQYF. The CDR3 DNA reads TGTGCCAGCAGCCAAAGCTACGAGCAGTACTTC. The chain couples TRBV3-1 to TRBJ2-7; D is undetermined. The V end was cut by 2 bases, the J end by 3 bases, with 2 bases between. CDR1 is LGHDT, CDR2 YNNKEL, per germline (reference sequence). This CDR3 spans 11 amino acids.

This chain joins TRBV7-9 and TRBJ2-3; D ambiguous. With 3 bases removed from V and 1 base from J, the gap between germline ends came to 11 bases. Germline V lookup: CDR1 SEHNR, CDR2 FQNEAQ (reference sequence). The CDR3 sequence is 15 residues long. The CDR3 reads CASSFPDEGTDTQYF. DNA for the CDR3: TGTGCCAGCAGCTTTCCGGACGAAGGCACAGATACGCAGTATTTT.

The V call is TRBV6-2 or TRBV6-3, the J call TRBJ1-2; no reliable D call. The germline V gene has CDR1 MNHEY and CDR2 SVGEGT. The CDR3 covers 13 residues. V lost 4 bases and J 2 bases, leaving 8 bases between the germline ends. The CDR3 region has the DNA TGTGCCAGCAGTTGGACGGAGAACTATGGCTACACCTTC. Translation gives CASSWTENYGYTF.

This clonotype turned up a few times. The chain combines TRBV24-1 with TRBJ2-1; D not resolved. Trimming pared 3 bases from V and 8 bases from J, leaving 16 bases between. The CDR3 length is 15 residues. Germline V lookup: CDR1 KGHDR, CDR2 SFDVKD. The CDR3 here is CATSDEWAGRDEQFF. The DNA of the CDR3 is TGTGCCACCAGTGATGAGTGGGCAGGAAGGGATGAGCAGTTCTTC.

This clonotype was seen a handful of times. The rearrangement joins TRBV12-3 or TRBV12-4 to TRBJ2-1; 9 nucleotides match TRBD2. Trimming took 6 bases from V and 9 from J; bases not matched to a gene: 15. The CDR3 runs to 16 residues. As DNA, the CDR3 is TGTGCCAGCAGGGCCCAAGCGGGAGGTCCCCCTGGTGAGCAGTTCTTC. This sequence encodes CASRAQAGGPPGEQFF.

The chain employs TRBV6-5 and TRBJ2-7; D is ambiguous. This CDR3 comprises 16 residues. Between the trimmed V and J ends, which lost 4 bases and 0 bases, there was a span of 16 bases. Looked up from germline, CDR1 is MNHEY and CDR2 is SVGAGI. The CDR3 region has the DNA TGTGCCAGCAGTTCACCGCCGACCGCCAGCTCCTACGAGCAGTACTTC. Its translation: CASSSPPTASSYEQYF.

This clonotype appeared many times. The chain couples TRBV6-5 to TRBJ2-2; D ambiguous. Germline V gene lookup returns CDR1 MNHEY and CDR2 SVGAGI. V shed 8 bases and J shed 0 bases, with 10 bases lying between them. This CDR3 has 14 amino acids. CDR3 loop: CASGRVSNTGELFF. The CDR3 DNA reads as TGTGCCAGCGGAAGGGTATCGAACACCGGGGAGCTGTTTTTT.

This clonotype was observed a few times. The V and J genes are TRBV6-6 and TRBJ2-1; 9 nucleotides align to TRBD2. V lost 0 bases and J lost 4; bases outside the gene matches: 1. Per germline, CDR1 MNHNY and CDR2 SVGAGI (reference sequence). The CDR3 extends over 15 amino acids. The CDR3 loop reads CASSYSAGGYNEQFF. The CDR3 nucleotides read TGTGCCAGCAGTTACTCAGCGGGAGGTTACAATGAGCAGTTCTTC.

This clonotype was counted ten times or more. The genes are TRBV7-9 and TRBJ1-1, with D perhaps matching TRBD1 (6 bases). Trimming pared 4 bases from V and 0 bases from J, leaving 9 bases between. The CDR3 length is 14 residues. Per the germline V gene, CDR1 is SEHNR and CDR2 is FQNEAQ (reference sequence). This CDR3 is CASSSTGLNTEAFF. The CDR3 bases are TGTGCCAGCAGCTCGACAGGACTGAACACTGAAGCTTTCTTT.

The rearrangement joins TRBV30 to TRBJ1-1, with D hard to call. The ends were cut back, 0 bases at V and 0 bases at J, with 11 bases in the middle. This CDR3 has 15 amino acids. Germline V CDR1 and CDR2: GTSNPN, SVGIG (reference sequence). The CDR3 spells CAWSVFVTVNTEAFF. CDR3 coding DNA: TGTGCCTGGAGTGTTTTCGTAACGGTGAACACTGAAGCTTTCTTT.

The chain recombines TRBV5-1 with TRBJ2-7; 8 nucleotides line up with TRBD1. This CDR3 region has 15 residues. Germline CDR1 and CDR2: SGHRS and YFSETQ. V shed 4 bases and J 0 bases; nucleotides not matched to a gene: 6. The CDR3 spells CASSPGTGPSYEQYF. The CDR3 DNA reads as TGCGCCAGCAGCCCCGGGACAGGTCCCTCCTACGAGCAGTACTTC.

This clonotype was picked up a small number of times. The chain joins TRBV5-1 to TRBJ1-3; possibly TRBD1 for D (5 bases). Deletions cut 6 bases from V and 0 bases from J, with 7 bases between. The CDR3 runs to 13 residues. Germline loops: CDR1 SGHRS, CDR2 YFSETQ. The CDR3 nucleotides are TGCGCCAGCACAGGGTTCTCTGGAAACACCATATATTTT. It specifies CASTGFSGNTIYF.

The table lists this clonotype with a few counts. This chain joins TRBV2 and TRBJ2-7; a possible D gene is TRBD1 (5 bases). Germline V lookup: CDR1 SNHLY, CDR2 FYNNEI. V lost 1 base, J lost 0 bases, and 10 bases lay in between. The length of the CDR3 is 15 residues. This chain's CDR3 is CASSEEDTSSYEQYF. In DNA form, the CDR3 reads TGTGCCAGCAGTGAAGAGGACACGAGCTCCTACGAGCAGTACTTC.

J is TRBJ1-2 and V is TRBV6-2 or TRBV6-3, with no clear D. The CDR3 contains 13 residues. Looked up from germline, CDR1 is MNHEY and CDR2 is SVGEGT. Deletions cut 5 bases from V and 3 bases from J, with 10 bases between. CDR3 residues: CASSRREDYGYTF. Written as DNA, the CDR3 is TGTGCCAGCAGTCGACGTGAAGACTATGGCTACACCTTC.

In its sample, this clonotype was seen many times. This sequence joins TRBV7-9 and TRBJ2-7; TRBD1 agrees at 10 bases. The CDR3 contains 17 residues. CDR1 is SEHNR, CDR2 FQNEAQ, per germline (reference sequence). The V gene end was trimmed by 5 bases and the J gene end by 4 bases; junction bases not matched to a gene: 14. DNA for the CDR3: TGTGCCAGCAGCGCGACTAGCCTCCGGGACAGGGGTTACGAGCAGTACTTC. Translation: CASSATSLRDRGYEQYF.

This clonotype was recorded at least ten times. J is TRBJ1-1 and V is TRBV4-3; D unresolved. The CDR3 runs 12 residues. Trimming left V 0 bases short and J 5 bases short, with 4 bases between. CDR1 is LGHNA, CDR2 YSLEER, per germline. This CDR3 is CASSQDHTEAFF. CDR3 bases: TGCGCCAGCAGCCAAGATCATACTGAAGCTTTCTTT.

The gene calls are TRBV27 and TRBJ2-7; possible D gene TRBD2, 5 bases. In germline, CDR1 is MNHEY, CDR2 SMNVEV (reference sequence). The CDR3 covers 15 residues. Trimming stripped 8 bases from V and 5 bases from J, with 22 bases between. The CDR3 reads CASPPRGSPPNEQYF. The CDR3 DNA reads as TGTGCCAGCCCTCCCCGAGGGAGTCCCCCCAACGAGCAGTACTTC.

This clonotype has more than one count but fewer than ten. The chain recombines TRBV7-3 with TRBJ1-1; 8 bases fit TRBD1. The length of the CDR3 is 15 residues. The germline V gene has CDR1 SGHTA and CDR2 FQGTGA. V dropped 6 bases and J dropped 2; count of bases not matched to a gene: 8. The CDR3 DNA sequence: TGTGCCAGCAGTTTCATCAGGGGGCCCAACACTGAAGCTTTCTTT. This sequence encodes CASSFIRGPNTEAFF.